This TCR beta chain is drawn from a study of radiotherapy plus CTLA-4 blockade in lung cancer. Looking at the study overall: Across the patients, objective responses occurred in 18%, and disease control in just over 30%. Study conclusions and caveats: Radiotherapy plus ipilimumab was followed by expansion in blood of tumor-derived TCR clones. Early shifts in blood T cell clones, with interferon-beta, reportedly predicted response best.

Enrolled patients, whose metastatic non-small-cell lung cancer was chemo-refractory, received focal radiation plus CTLA-4 blockade with ipilimumab. About this clone itself: Antigen unknown.

Some clones are missing from TCRdb's copy, which holds only in-frame ones; the method was immunoSEQ multiplex PCR. The table records roughly 53,000 clones, roughly three quarters of them present only once. V was trimmed by 1 base and J by 1 base, leaving 13 bases between them. This CDR3 spans 17 amino acids. CDR1 is SEHNR, CDR2 FQNEAQ, per germline (reference sequence). The specimen comprised peripheral blood, sampled from a patient treated with radiotherapy plus ipilimumab. The TCR originated in a human donor with non-small cell lung cancer who had a partial response to radiotherapy plus ipilimumab. This chain joins TRBV7-9 and TRBJ2-2; D perhaps matches TRBD2 (6 bases). DNA of the CDR3: TGTGCCAGCAGCTTAGGAGGTTGGGGGGTGAACACCGGGGAGCTGTTTTTT. Protein product: CASSLGGWGVNTGELFF.